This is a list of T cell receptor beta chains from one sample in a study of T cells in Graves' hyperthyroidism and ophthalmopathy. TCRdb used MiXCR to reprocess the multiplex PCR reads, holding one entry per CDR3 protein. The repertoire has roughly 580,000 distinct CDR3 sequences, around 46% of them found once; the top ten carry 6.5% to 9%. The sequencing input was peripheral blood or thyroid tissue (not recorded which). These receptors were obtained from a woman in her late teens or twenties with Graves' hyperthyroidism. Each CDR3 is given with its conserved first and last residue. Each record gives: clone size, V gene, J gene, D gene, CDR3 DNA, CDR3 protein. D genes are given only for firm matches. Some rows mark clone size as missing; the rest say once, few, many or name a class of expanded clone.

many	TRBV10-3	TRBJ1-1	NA	TGTGCCATCAGTGAACCCGGGGGAGACACTGAAGCTTTCTTT	CAISEPGGDTEAFF
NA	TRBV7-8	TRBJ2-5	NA	TGTGCCAGCAGCTTAGAGGGGTCGAGGGAGACCCAGTACTTC	CASSLEGSRETQYF
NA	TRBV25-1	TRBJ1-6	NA	TGTGCCAGCAGTTACTCGTGGGCAGGGGATGGGTTGAATTCACCCCTCCACTTT	CASSYSWAGDGLNSPLHF
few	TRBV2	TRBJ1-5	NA	TGTGCCAGCAGTGCGGACATTTTGGTGTTGGTTGATCAGCCCCAGCATTTT	CASSADILVLVDQPQHF
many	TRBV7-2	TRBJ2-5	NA	TGTGCCAGCGCGTTTCGGGGCCAAGAGACCCAGTACTTC	CASAFRGQETQYF
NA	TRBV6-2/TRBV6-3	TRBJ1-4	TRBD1	TGTGCCAGCAGTCTACCGGGACAGGGGGAAAAACTGTTTTTT	CASSLPGQGEKLFF
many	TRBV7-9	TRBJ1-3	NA	TGTGCCAGCGGTCCCACCCCGGACACCATATATTTT	CASGPTPDTIYF
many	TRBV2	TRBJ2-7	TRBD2	TGTGCCAGCAGGAGGACTAGCGGGAACAACGAGCAGTACTTC	CASRRTSGNNEQYF
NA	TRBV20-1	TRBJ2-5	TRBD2	TGCAGTGCTAGAGTAGTTGGAATAGCGGGGGATCAAGAGACCCAGTACTTC	CSARVVGIAGDQETQYF
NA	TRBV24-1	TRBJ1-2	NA	TGTGCCACCAGTGATTTGTGGGGGGAACACGGCTACACCTTC	CATSDLWGEHGYTF
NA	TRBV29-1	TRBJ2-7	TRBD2	TGCAGCGTTGGTACGGGAGGGCCAGGTGAGCAGTACTTC	CSVGTGGPGEQYF
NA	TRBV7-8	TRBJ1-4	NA	TGTGCCAGCAGCTTAGAATTGGCAGCAACTAATGAAAAACTGTTTTTT	CASSLELAATNEKLFF
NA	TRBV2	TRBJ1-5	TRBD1	TGTGCCAGCACCCCGGGACAGGGGGCAGGTCAGCCCCAGCATTTT	CASTPGQGAGQPQHF
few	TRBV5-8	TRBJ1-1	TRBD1	TGTGCCAGCAGCCGAACGACAGGGAACGGGGTAGCTTTCTTT	CASSRTTGNGVAFF
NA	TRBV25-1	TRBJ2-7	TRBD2	TGTGCCAGCAGTGAATGGACTAGCGGGGATTCCTACGAGCAGTACTTC	CASSEWTSGDSYEQYF
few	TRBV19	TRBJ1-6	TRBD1	TGTGCCAGTAGTCCCCAGACAGGGACCTCAGCTGATTCACCCCTCCACTTT	CASSPQTGTSADSPLHF
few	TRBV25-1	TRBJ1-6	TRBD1	TGTGCCAGCAGTGAATCTGGACAGGCGAATTCACCCCTCCACTTT	CASSESGQANSPLHF
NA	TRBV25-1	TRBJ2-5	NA	TGTGCCAGCAGGGACCGGGACCCCTACCAAGAGACCCAGTACTTC	CASRDRDPYQETQYF
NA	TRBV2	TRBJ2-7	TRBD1	TGTGCCAGCAGTGAGACAGGGGTCAATCTACGAGAGCAGTACTTC	CASSETGVNLREQYF
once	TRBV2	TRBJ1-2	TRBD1	TGTGCCAGCAGGGACAGGGCTCTTTCTAACTATGGCTACACCTTC	CASRDRALSNYGYTF
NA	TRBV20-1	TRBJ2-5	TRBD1	TGCAGTTTTAGACAGGGGCGGCAAGAGACCCAGTACTTC	CSFRQGRQETQYF
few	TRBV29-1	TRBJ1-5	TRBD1	TGCAGCGTTAGGGCAGGGGGTAATGAGCCCCAGCATTTT	CSVRAGGNEPQHF
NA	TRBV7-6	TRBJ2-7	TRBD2	TGTGCCAGCAGCCAGATAATAGCGGGAGGTGTCGAGCAGTACTTC	CASSQIIAGGVEQYF
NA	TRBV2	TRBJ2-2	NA	TGTGCCAGCAGTGAGGGGGAGGACACCGGGGAGCTGTTTTTT	CASSEGEDTGELFF
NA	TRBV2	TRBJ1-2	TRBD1	TGTGCCGGCAGTAGGGACAGCTTAGGTGGCTACACCTTC	CAGSRDSLGGYTF
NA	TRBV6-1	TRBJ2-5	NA	TGTGCCAGCAGTCAGGACGGGGGAGAGACCCAGTACTTC	CASSQDGGETQYF
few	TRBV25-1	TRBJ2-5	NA	TGTGCCAGCAGTGGGACTATGTTCCAAGAGACCCAGTACTTC	CASSGTMFQETQYF
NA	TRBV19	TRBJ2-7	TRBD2	TGTGCCAGCAGTCCTCTAGCGGGAGAAAACGAGCAGTACTTC	CASSPLAGENEQYF
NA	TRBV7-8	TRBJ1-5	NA	TGTGCCAGCAGCTTATCACACCGCGGCAATCAGCCCCAGCATTTT	CASSLSHRGNQPQHF
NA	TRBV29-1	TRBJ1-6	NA	TGCAGCATTGAGGACTCCTATAATTCACCCCTCCACTTT	CSIEDSYNSPLHF
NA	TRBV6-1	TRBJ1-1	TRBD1	TGTGCCAGCAGTCCAACCCCGGGACAGGGGACTGAAGCTTTCTTT	CASSPTPGQGTEAFF
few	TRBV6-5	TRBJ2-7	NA	TGTGCCAGCAGTTTAACGGCCGATTCCTACGAGCAGTACTTC	CASSLTADSYEQYF
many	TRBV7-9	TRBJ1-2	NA	TGTGCCAGCAGTCCCGGGACTACCTATGGCTACACCTTC	CASSPGTTYGYTF
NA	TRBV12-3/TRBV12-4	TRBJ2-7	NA	TGTGCCAGCAGTTTGAGCCACTACGAGCAGTACTTC	CASSLSHYEQYF
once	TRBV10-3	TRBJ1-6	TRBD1	TGTGCCATCAGTGAGTCGGCAGGGGGCGGGTCACCCCTCCACTTT	CAISESAGGGSPLHF
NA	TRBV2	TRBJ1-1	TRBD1	TGTGCCAGCAAGACAGGGGGCTCAGGCACTGAAGCTTTCTTT	CASKTGGSGTEAFF
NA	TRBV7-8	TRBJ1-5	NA	TGTGCCAGCAGTGTTAGTCAGGGGCCGTCTAGCAATCAGCCCCAGCATTTT	CASSVSQGPSSNQPQHF
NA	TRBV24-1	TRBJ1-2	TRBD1	TGTGCCACCAGTGATACTCCAGGGGGACCCTCCAACTATGGCTACACCTTC	CATSDTPGGPSNYGYTF
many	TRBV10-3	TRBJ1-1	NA	TGTGCCAGCATACCTGCCGCGGCGGCGAACACTGAAGCTTTCTTT	CASIPAAAANTEAFF
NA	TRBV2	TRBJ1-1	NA	TGTGCCAGCAGTGGTCTAAGGGGCGCTACTGAAGCTTTCTTT	CASSGLRGATEAFF
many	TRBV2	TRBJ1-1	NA	TGTGCCAGCAGTTTGTTCGGTCCTGAAGCTTTCTTT	CASSLFGPEAFF
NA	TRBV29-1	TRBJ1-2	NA	TGCAGTTATACGACGGGAGATAACTATGGCTACACCTTC	CSYTTGDNYGYTF
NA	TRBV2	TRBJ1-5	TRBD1	TGTGCCAGCAGTGAAAGGGGGCAGGCTCAGCCCCAGCATTTT	CASSERGQAQPQHF
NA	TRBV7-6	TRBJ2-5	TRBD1	TGTGCCAGCAGCCATGGGACAGGTCAAGAGACCCAGTACTTC	CASSHGTGQETQYF
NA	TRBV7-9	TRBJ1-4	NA	TGTGCCAGCAGCTTAGGCTGGGGAGGAGAAAAACTGTTTTTT	CASSLGWGGEKLFF
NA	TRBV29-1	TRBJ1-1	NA	TGCAGCGTGGCGGTGACGGGGGCTGAAGCTTTCTTT	CSVAVTGAEAFF
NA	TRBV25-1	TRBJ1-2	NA	TGTGCCAGCGTTGAAGGGCCAGAGTATGGCTACACCTTC	CASVEGPEYGYTF
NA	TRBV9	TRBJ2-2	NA	TGTGCCAGCAGCGCCTACAACACCGGGGAGCTGTTTTTT	CASSAYNTGELFF
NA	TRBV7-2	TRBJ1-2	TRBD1	TGTGCCAGCAGCTCCTCCGAGACAGGGTCCTATGGCTACACCTTC	CASSSSETGSYGYTF
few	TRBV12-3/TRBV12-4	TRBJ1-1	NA	TGTGCCAGCAGTTACCTGGGATGGGGCACTGAAGCTTTCTTT	CASSYLGWGTEAFF
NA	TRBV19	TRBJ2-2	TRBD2	TGTGCCAGTAGTATTGGGACTAGCGGGAGGGGTGGACGGGAGCTGTTTTTT	CASSIGTSGRGGRELFF
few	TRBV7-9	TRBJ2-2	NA	TGTGCCAGCGGGACACTAAACACCGGGGAGCTGTTTTTT	CASGTLNTGELFF
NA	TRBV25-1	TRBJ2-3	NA	TGTGCCACCAGTGATTTGGGGCCGATTAGCACAGATACGCAGTATTTT	CATSDLGPISTDTQYF
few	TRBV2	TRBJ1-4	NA	TGTGCCAGCAGTTCCCTAGGGCTAGTTAATGAAAAACTGTTTTTT	CASSSLGLVNEKLFF
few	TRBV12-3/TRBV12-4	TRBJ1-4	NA	TGTGCCAGCAGTTTGACACCTGAAAAACTGTTTTTT	CASSLTPEKLFF
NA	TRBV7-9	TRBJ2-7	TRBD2	TGTGCCAGCAGCTTAGGACTAGCGGGTCTTCCAACCTACGAGCAGTACTTC	CASSLGLAGLPTYEQYF
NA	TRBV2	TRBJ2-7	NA	TGTGCCAGCAGCCAGGGACTCAGGCGCTACGAGCAGTACTTC	CASSQGLRRYEQYF
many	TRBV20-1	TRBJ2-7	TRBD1	TGCAGTGCTAGAGTGACAGGGGGGATGTACGAGCAGTACTTC	CSARVTGGMYEQYF
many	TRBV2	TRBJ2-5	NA	TGTGCCAGCAGTCAGACAATAGAGACCCAGTACTTC	CASSQTIETQYF
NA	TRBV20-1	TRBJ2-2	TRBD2	TGCAGTGCTCTTAGCGGGAGTTTCACCGGGGAGCTGTTTTTT	CSALSGSFTGELFF